The present T cell receptor beta chain was sequenced within a study of blood T cell repertoires in COVID-19. The length of the CDR3 is 17 residues. V lost 4 bases and J lost 6; bases outside the gene matches: 16. Looked up from germline, CDR1 is MNHEY and CDR2 is SMNVEV (reference sequence). The assay was immunoSEQ multiplex PCR, and TCRdb's table has in-frame clones only and misses some. The sample records around 300,000 clones, just over 85% being singletons. J is TRBJ2-3 and V is TRBV27, with 7 bases identical to TRBD2. This TCR derives from a woman aged 25 to 39 with active or convalescent COVID-19. Material for sequencing was peripheral blood. The CDR3 sequence is CASSSQRSGAIVDTQYF. The DNA for the CDR3 is TGTGCCAGCAGTTCCCAAAGAAGCGGGGCTATAGTGGATACGCAGTATTTT.